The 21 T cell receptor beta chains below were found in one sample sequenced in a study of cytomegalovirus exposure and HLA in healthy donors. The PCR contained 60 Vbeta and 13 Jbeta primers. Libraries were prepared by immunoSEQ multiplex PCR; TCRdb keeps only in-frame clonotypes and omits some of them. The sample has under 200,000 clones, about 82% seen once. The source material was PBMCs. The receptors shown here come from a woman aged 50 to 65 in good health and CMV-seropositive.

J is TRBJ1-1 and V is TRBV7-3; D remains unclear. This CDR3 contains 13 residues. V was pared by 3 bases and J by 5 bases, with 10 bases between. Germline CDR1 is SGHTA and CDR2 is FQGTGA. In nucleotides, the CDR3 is TGTGCCAGCAGCTTTACCCCGGGGACTGAAGCTTTCTTT. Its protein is CASSFTPGTEAFF.

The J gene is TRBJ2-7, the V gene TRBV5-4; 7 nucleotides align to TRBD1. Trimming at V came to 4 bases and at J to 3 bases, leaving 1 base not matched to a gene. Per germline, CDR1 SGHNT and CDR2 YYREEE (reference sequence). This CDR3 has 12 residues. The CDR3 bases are TGTGCCAGCAGCCGGGACAGCTACGAGCAGTACTTC. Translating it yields CASSRDSYEQYF.

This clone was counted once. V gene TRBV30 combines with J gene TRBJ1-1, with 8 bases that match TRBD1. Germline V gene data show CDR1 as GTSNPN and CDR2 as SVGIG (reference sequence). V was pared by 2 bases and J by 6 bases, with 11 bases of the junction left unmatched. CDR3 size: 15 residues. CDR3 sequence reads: CAWSTRRDRPAEAFF. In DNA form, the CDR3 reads TGTGCCTGGAGTACTCGCCGGGACAGGCCCGCTGAAGCTTTCTTT.

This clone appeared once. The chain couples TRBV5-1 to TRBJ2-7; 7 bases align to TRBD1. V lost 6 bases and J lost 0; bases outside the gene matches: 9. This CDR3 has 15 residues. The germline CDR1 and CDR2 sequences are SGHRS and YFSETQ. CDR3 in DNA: TGCGCCAGCACAAAGGGACAGTTGAGCTCCTACGAGCAGTACTTC. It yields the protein CASTKGQLSSYEQYF.

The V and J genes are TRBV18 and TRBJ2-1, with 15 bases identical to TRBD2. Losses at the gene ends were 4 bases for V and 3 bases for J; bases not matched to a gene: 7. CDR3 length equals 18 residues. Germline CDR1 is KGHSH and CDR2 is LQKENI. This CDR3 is CASSLRTSGGAYYNEQFF. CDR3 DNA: TGTGCCAGCTCACTACGGACTAGCGGGGGGGCCTACTACAATGAGCAGTTCTTC.

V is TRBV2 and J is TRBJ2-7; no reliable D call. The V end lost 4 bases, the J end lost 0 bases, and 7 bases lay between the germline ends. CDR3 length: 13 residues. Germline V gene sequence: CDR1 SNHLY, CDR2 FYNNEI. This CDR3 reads CASSVAFSYEQYF. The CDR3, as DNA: TGTGCCAGCAGTGTTGCGTTCTCCTACGAGCAGTACTTC.

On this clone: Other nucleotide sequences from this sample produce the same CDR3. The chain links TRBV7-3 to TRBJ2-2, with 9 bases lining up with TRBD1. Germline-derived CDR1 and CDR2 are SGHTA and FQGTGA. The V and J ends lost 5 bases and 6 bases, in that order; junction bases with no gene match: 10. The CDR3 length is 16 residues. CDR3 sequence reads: CASSPELGDRAGELFF. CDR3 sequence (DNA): TGTGCCAGCAGCCCGGAGTTAGGGGACAGGGCCGGGGAGCTGTTTTTT.

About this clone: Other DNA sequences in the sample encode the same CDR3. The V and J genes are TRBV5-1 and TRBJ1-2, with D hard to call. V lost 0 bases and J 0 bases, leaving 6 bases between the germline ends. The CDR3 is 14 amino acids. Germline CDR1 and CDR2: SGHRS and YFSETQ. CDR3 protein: CASSLESPNYGYTF. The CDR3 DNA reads TGCGCCAGCAGCTTGGAGAGCCCTAACTATGGCTACACCTTC.

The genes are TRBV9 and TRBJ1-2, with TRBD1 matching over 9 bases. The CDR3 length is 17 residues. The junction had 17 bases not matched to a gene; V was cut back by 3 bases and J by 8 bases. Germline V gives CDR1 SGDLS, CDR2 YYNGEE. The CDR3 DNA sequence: TGTGCCAGCAGCGGACCGGGACAGGGATTCCAGAGAGAAGGCTACACCTTC. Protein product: CASSGPGQGFQREGYTF.

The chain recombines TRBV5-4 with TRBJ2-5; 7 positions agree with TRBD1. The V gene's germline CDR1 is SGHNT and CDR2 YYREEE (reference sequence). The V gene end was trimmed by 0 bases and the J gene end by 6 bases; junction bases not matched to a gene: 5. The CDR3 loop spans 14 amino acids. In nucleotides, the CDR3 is TGTGCCAGCAGCTTGGAAGGGGGCGAGAAGACCCAGTACTTC. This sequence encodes CASSLEGGEKTQYF.

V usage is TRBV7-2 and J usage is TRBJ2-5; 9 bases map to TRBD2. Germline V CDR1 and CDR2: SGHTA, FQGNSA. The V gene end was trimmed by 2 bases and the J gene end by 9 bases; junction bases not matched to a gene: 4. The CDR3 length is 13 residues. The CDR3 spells CASSLKRGAAQYF. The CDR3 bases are TGTGCCAGCAGCTTAAAGCGGGGGGCGGCCCAGTACTTC. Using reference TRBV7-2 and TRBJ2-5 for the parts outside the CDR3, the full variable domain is GAGVSQSPSNKVTEKGKDVELRCDPISGHTALYWYRQSLGQGLEFLIYFQGNSAPDKSGLPSDRFSAERTGGSVSTLTIQRTQQEDSAVYLCASSLKRGAAQYFGPGTRLLVL.

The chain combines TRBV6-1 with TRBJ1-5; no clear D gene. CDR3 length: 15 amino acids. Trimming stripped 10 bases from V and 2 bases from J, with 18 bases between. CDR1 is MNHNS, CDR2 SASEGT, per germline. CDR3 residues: CAIAREIHGNQPQHF. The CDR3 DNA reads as TGTGCCATTGCTAGGGAGATCCATGGCAATCAGCCCCAGCATTTT.

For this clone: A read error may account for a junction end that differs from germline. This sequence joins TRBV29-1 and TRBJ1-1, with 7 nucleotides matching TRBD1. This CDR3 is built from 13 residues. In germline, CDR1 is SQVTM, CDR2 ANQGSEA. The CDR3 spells CSVRDSLQTVAFF. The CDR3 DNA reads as TGCAGCGTACGGGACAGCCTCCAAACTGTAGCTTTCTTT.

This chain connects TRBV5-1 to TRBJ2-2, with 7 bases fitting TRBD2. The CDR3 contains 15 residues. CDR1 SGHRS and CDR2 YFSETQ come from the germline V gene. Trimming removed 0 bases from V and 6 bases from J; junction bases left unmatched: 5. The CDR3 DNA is TGCGCCAGCAGCTTGGGACAGCGGGAAGCCGGGGAGCTGTTTTTT. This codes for CASSLGQREAGELFF.

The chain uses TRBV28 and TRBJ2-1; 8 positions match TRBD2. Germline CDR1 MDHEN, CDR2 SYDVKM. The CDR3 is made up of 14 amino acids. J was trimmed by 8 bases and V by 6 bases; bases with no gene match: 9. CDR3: CASSWTSNFDEQFF. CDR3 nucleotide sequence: TGTGCCAGCAGCTGGACTAGCAATTTCGATGAGCAGTTCTTC.

The CDR3 loop is CASSPGPGNYNEQFF. The CDR3 DNA reads as TGCGCCAGCAGCCCTGGCCCAGGGAATTACAATGAGCAGTTCTTC. This chain connects TRBV5-1 to TRBJ2-1; D might be TRBD1 (5 bases). Germline loops: CDR1 SGHRS, CDR2 YFSETQ. The V gene lost 4 bases and the J gene lost 4 bases, with 15 bases spanning the gap. This CDR3 is built from 15 residues. Full variable domain (remainder filled in from reference TRBV5-1 and TRBJ2-1): KAGVTQTPRYLIKTRGQQVTLSCSPISGHRSVSWYQQTPGQGLQFLFEYFSETQRNKGNFPGRFSGRQFSNSRSEMNVSTLELGDSALYLCASSPGPGNYNEQFFGPGTRLTVL.

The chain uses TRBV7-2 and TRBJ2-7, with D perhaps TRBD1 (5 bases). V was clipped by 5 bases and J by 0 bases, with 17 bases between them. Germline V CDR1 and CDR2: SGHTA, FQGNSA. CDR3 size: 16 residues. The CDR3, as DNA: TGTGCCAGCAGCCCATCCGCAGGGATAAGCTCCTACGAGCAGTACTTC. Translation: CASSPSAGISSYEQYF.

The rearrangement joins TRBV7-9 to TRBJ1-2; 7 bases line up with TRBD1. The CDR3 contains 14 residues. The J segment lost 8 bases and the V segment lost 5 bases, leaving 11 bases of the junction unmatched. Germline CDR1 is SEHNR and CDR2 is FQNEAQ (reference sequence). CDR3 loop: CASSPRQGLSGYTF. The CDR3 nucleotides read TGTGCCAGCAGCCCGAGACAGGGCTTGAGCGGCTACACCTTC.

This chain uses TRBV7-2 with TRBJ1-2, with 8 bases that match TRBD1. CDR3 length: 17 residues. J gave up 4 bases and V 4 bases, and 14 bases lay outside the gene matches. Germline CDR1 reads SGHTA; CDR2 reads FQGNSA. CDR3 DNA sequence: TGTGCCAGCAGCTCTCCGGCAGGGGGCAAAGGAGGCTATGGCTACACCTTC. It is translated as CASSSPAGGKGGYGYTF.

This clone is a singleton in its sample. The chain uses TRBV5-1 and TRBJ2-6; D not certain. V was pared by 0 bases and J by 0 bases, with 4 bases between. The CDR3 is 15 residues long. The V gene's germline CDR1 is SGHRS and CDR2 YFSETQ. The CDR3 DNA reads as TGCGCCAGCAGCTTGGCTAACTCTGGGGCCAACGTCCTGACTTTC. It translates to CASSLANSGANVLTF.

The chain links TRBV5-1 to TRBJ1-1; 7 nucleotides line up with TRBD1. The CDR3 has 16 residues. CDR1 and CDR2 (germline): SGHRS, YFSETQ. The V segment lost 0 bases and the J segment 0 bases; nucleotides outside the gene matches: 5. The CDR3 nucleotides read TGCGCCAGCAGCTTGGGGGACAGACCTATGAACACTGAAGCTTTCTTT. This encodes CASSLGDRPMNTEAFF. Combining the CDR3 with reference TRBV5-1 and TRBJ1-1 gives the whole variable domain KAGVTQTPRYLIKTRGQQVTLSCSPISGHRSVSWYQQTPGQGLQFLFEYFSETQRNKGNFPGRFSGRQFSNSRSEMNVSTLELGDSALYLCASSLGDRPMNTEAFFGQGTRLTVV.